What follows are 9 T cell receptor beta chains derived from one specimen sequenced in a study of CXCR3-negative and CXCR3-positive naive CD8 T cells. Via 5' RACE with UMI labels, TRB cDNA libraries were prepared. Each CDR3 protein gets one entry in TCRdb, which reprocessed the 5' RACE reads and gives no DNA. This sample's table has tens of thousands of distinct CDR3 sequences. The sample consisted of naive CXCR3- CD8+ T cells from blood. Subset denoted: CD45RO-CCR7+CD27+CD95- naive CD8+ T cells lacking CXCR3 (TNR3-). These TCRs come from a human donor in good health. Some clones in this sample may be carry-over from other donors' samples.

The V and J genes are TRBV20-1 and TRBJ2-1; TCRdb proposes TRBD1, but this gene call is untestable without DNA. From germline, CDR1 is DFQATT and CDR2 SNEGSKA (reference sequence). The CDR3 covers 16 residues. The chain's CDR3 is CSARATGEPSYNEQFF.

V and J are TRBV6-2 or TRBV6-3 and TRBJ1-2; the TCRdb call, TRBD1, lacks DNA for checking. There are 13 residues in the CDR3. Germline V gives CDR1 MNHEY, CDR2 SVGEGT. This chain's CDR3 is CASSYSPGKEYTF.

The chain has TRBV7-9 and TRBJ1-5. Germline lookup yields CDR1 SEHNR and CDR2 FQNEAQ (reference sequence). CDR3 length: 15 residues. The CDR3 spells CASSLGTGGLQPQHF.

The rearrangement uses TRBV12-3 or TRBV12-4 and TRBJ2-1; TCRdb's D gene call, TRBD1, goes unchecked for lack of DNA. The CDR3 is 15 residues long. The CDR3 reads CASSVGQGRDNEQFF.

The V and J genes are TRBV28 and TRBJ2-4; the D gene TCRdb calls, TRBD1, cannot be checked with no DNA. The germline V gene has CDR1 MDHEN and CDR2 SYDVKM. The CDR3 is 16 amino acids. The CDR3: CASSGGQGLAKNIQYF. The entire variable domain, with the rest obtained from reference TRBV28 and TRBJ2-4, is as follows: DVKVTQSSRYLVKRTGEKVFLECVQDMDHENMFWYRQDPGLGLRLIYFSYDVKMKEKGDIPEGYSVSREKKERFSLILESASTNQTSMYLCASSGGQGLAKNIQYFGAGTRLSVL.

The chain joins TRBV12-3 or TRBV12-4 to TRBJ1-6; TCRdb's assignment of TRBD1 cannot be checked, as there is no DNA. The CDR3 contains 17 residues. CDR3 region: CASRRGPTSSYNSPLHF.

V usage is TRBV13 and J usage is TRBJ2-5; TCRdb picks TRBD2, but there is no DNA to check that call. In germline, CDR1 is PRHDT, CDR2 FYEKMQ (reference sequence). The length of the CDR3 is 14 residues. The CDR3 sequence: CASRPPGLQETQYF. The whole variable domain, filled in from reference TRBV13 and TRBJ2-5, reads AAGVIQSPRHLIKEKRETATLKCYPIPRHDTVYWYQQGPGQDPQFLISFYEKMQSDKGSIPDRFSAQQFSDYHSELNMSSLELGDSALYFCASRPPGLQETQYFGPGTRLLVL.

CDR3 residues: CSVPRADTQYF. The J gene is TRBJ2-3, the V gene TRBV29-1. Germline V gene lookup returns CDR1 SQVTM and CDR2 ANQGSEA. The CDR3 covers 11 residues.

The CDR3 protein is CASSLPMAETQYF. The rearrangement links TRBV28 to TRBJ2-5. This CDR3 has 13 residues. The germline gives CDR1 MDHEN, CDR2 SYDVKM.